This is a list of T cell receptor beta chains from one sample in a study of shared clonotypes between healthy human individuals. Repertoires were generated with immunoSEQ multiplex PCR, while TCRdb's copy carries only in-frame clones and drops some. This sample yields approximately 500,000 clones, of which roughly 95% are seen a single time; about 0.057% belongs to the top ten. Sequences were obtained from naive CD4+ T cells sorted from blood. These receptors all come from a woman in her 30s in good health. The CDR3 runs from the conserved cysteine through the conserved F or W. Each record gives: CDR3 protein, CDR3 DNA, V gene, D gene, J gene, clone size. The D gene is left open where the match is weak. Not every row has a clone size; where given, it reads once, few, many or a size class.

CDR3aa: CAWSIERVGEQYF; CDR3nt: TGTGCCTGGAGTATCGAGCGGGTGGGCGAGCAGTACTTC; v_gene: TRBV30; d_gene: .; j_gene: TRBJ2-7; abundance: .
CDR3aa: CASTPRRQGTSGSHEQYF; CDR3nt: TGTGCCAGTACTCCTAGGCGACAGGGAACTAGCGGGAGCCACGAGCAGTACTTC; v_gene: TRBV19; d_gene: TRBD2; j_gene: TRBJ2-7; abundance: .
CDR3aa: CASSPSTGPQETQYF; CDR3nt: TGTGCCAGCTCACCTTCGACAGGGCCCCAAGAGACCCAGTACTTC; v_gene: TRBV18; d_gene: TRBD1; j_gene: TRBJ2-5; abundance: .
CDR3aa: CAWSGLHRGYEQYF; CDR3nt: TGTGCCTGGAGTGGCCTACACCGGGGGTACGAGCAGTACTTC; v_gene: TRBV30; d_gene: .; j_gene: TRBJ2-7; abundance: .
CDR3aa: CASSLTAPGANVLTF; CDR3nt: TGCGCCAGCAGCTTGACAGCTCCTGGGGCCAACGTCCTGACTTTC; v_gene: TRBV5-1; d_gene: .; j_gene: TRBJ2-6; abundance: .
CDR3aa: CASSMAPSYEQYF; CDR3nt: TGTGCCAGTAGTATGGCCCCAAGCTACGAGCAGTACTTC; v_gene: TRBV19; d_gene: .; j_gene: TRBJ2-7; abundance: .
CDR3aa: CASSAPRGFGTIYF; CDR3nt: TGTGCCAGCAGCGCTCCCAGGGGTTTTGGCACCATATATTTT; v_gene: TRBV11-2; d_gene: .; j_gene: TRBJ1-3; abundance: .
CDR3aa: CASSLSSGGGYTF; CDR3nt: TGTGCCAGCAGTTTATCGTCAGGGGGTGGCTACACCTTC; v_gene: TRBV27; d_gene: TRBD1; j_gene: TRBJ1-2; abundance: .
CDR3aa: CASSRGQARSYNSPLHF; CDR3nt: TGTGCCAGCAGTCGGGGACAGGCGCGCTCCTATAATTCACCCCTCCACTTT; v_gene: TRBV28; d_gene: TRBD1; j_gene: TRBJ1-6; abundance: .
CDR3aa: CASSPPGLAVNEQFF; CDR3nt: TGTGCCAGCTCACCACCGGGACTAGCGGTCAATGAGCAGTTCTTC; v_gene: TRBV18; d_gene: TRBD2; j_gene: TRBJ2-1; abundance: .
CDR3aa: CASSHGTSGWLETQYF; CDR3nt: TGCGCCAGCAGCCACGGGACTAGCGGGTGGCTAGAGACCCAGTACTTC; v_gene: TRBV5-1; d_gene: TRBD2; j_gene: TRBJ2-5; abundance: .
CDR3aa: CASSFSVQGNQPQHF; CDR3nt: TGTGCCAGCAGTTTCTCTGTACAGGGGAATCAGCCCCAGCATTTT; v_gene: TRBV27; d_gene: TRBD1; j_gene: TRBJ1-5; abundance: .
CDR3aa: CASSLSQLNYEQYF; CDR3nt: TGTGCCAGCAGCTTAAGTCAGCTTAACTACGAGCAGTACTTC; v_gene: TRBV7-2; d_gene: .; j_gene: TRBJ2-7; abundance: .
CDR3aa: CSAQNRETKNIQYF; CDR3nt: TGCAGCGCACAAAACAGGGAAACCAAAAACATTCAGTACTTC; v_gene: TRBV29-1; d_gene: .; j_gene: TRBJ2-4; abundance: .
CDR3aa: CASSKGTGGYGYTF; CDR3nt: TGTGCCAGCAGTAAGGGGACAGGGGGCTATGGCTACACCTTC; v_gene: TRBV6-5; d_gene: TRBD1; j_gene: TRBJ1-2; abundance: .
CDR3aa: CASSLGPGLAGGSYEQYF; CDR3nt: TGTGCCAGCAGTTTGGGACCGGGACTAGCGGGAGGCTCCTACGAGCAGTACTTC; v_gene: TRBV27; d_gene: TRBD2; j_gene: TRBJ2-7; abundance: .
CDR3aa: CASSRTEYEQYF; CDR3nt: TGTGCCAGCAGTCGGACAGAGTACGAGCAGTACTTC; v_gene: TRBV28; d_gene: .; j_gene: TRBJ2-7; abundance: once
CDR3aa: CAGAGTKASGNTIYF; CDR3nt: TGTGCCGGGGCCGGGACGAAAGCCTCTGGAAACACCATATATTTT; v_gene: TRBV7-9; d_gene: .; j_gene: TRBJ1-3; abundance: once
CDR3aa: CASSWRGDNSGRAHDEQFF; CDR3nt: TGCGCCAGCAGCTGGAGGGGGGACAATAGCGGGAGGGCTCACGATGAGCAGTTCTTC; v_gene: TRBV5-1; d_gene: TRBD2; j_gene: TRBJ2-1; abundance: .
CDR3aa: CASSPDGLASAGEQYF; CDR3nt: TGCGCCAGCAGCCCCGACGGACTAGCCTCGGCCGGCGAGCAGTACTTC; v_gene: TRBV5-1; d_gene: TRBD2; j_gene: TRBJ2-7; abundance: .
CDR3aa: CASSLAGYTAATNEKLFF; CDR3nt: TGTGCCAGTTCTTTAGCAGGGTATACAGCTGCAACTAATGAAAAACTGTTTTTT; v_gene: TRBV19; d_gene: .; j_gene: TRBJ1-4; abundance: .
CDR3aa: CASSYDGSVSGNTIYF; CDR3nt: TGCGCCAGCAGTTATGATGGTAGCGTCTCTGGAAACACCATATATTTT; v_gene: TRBV5-1; d_gene: .; j_gene: TRBJ1-3; abundance: .
CDR3aa: CASSLQGPGNQPQHF; CDR3nt: TGTGCCAGCAGCTTACAGGGACCGGGCAATCAGCCCCAGCATTTT; v_gene: TRBV7-9; d_gene: .; j_gene: TRBJ1-5; abundance: .
CDR3aa: CASSLAIGTGGRGTYTQYF; CDR3nt: TGTGCCAGCAGTTTAGCTATAGGGACAGGGGGCCGGGGGACCTATACGCAGTATTTT; v_gene: TRBV28; d_gene: TRBD1; j_gene: TRBJ2-3; abundance: .
CDR3aa: CASSPVGGLTYEQYF; CDR3nt: TGTGCCAGCAGCCCTGTTGGTGGATTAACCTACGAGCAGTACTTC; v_gene: TRBV11-2; d_gene: .; j_gene: TRBJ2-7; abundance: .
CDR3aa: CASSFLQGNEQYF; CDR3nt: TGTGCCAGCAGTTTTTTACAGGGTAACGAGCAGTACTTC; v_gene: TRBV27; d_gene: .; j_gene: TRBJ2-7; abundance: .
CDR3aa: CASSPISGISQPQHF; CDR3nt: TGTGCCAGCTCACCGATCTCGGGGATTAGTCAGCCCCAGCATTTT; v_gene: TRBV18; d_gene: .; j_gene: TRBJ1-5; abundance: .
CDR3aa: CASSSTGGGTDTQYF; CDR3nt: TGTGCCAGCAGCTCGACAGGGGGCGGCACAGATACGCAGTATTTT; v_gene: TRBV7-9; d_gene: TRBD1; j_gene: TRBJ2-3; abundance: .
CDR3aa: CASSLVARTQYF; CDR3nt: TGTGCCAGCAGCTTAGTGGCCAGGACGCAGTATTTT; v_gene: TRBV7-6; d_gene: .; j_gene: TRBJ2-3; abundance: .
CDR3aa: CASSHKLNYGYTF; CDR3nt: TGTGCCAGCAGCCATAAATTAAACTATGGCTACACCTTC; v_gene: TRBV9; d_gene: .; j_gene: TRBJ1-2; abundance: .